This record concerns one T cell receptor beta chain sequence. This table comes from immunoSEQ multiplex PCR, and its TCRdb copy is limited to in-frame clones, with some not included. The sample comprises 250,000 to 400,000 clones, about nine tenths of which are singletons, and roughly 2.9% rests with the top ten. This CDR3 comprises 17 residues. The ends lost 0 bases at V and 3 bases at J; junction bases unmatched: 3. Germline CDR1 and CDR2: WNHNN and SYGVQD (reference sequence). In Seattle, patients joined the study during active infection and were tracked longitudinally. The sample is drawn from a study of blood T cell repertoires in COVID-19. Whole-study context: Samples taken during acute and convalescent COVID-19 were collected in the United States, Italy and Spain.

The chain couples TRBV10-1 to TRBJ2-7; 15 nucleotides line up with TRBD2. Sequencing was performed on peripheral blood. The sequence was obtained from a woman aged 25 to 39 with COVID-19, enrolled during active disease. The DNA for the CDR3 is TGCGCCAGCAGTGAGTCGGGACTAGCGGGAGGAAACTACGAGCAGTACTTC. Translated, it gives CASSESGLAGGNYEQYF.